Below are 5 T cell receptor beta chains sequenced from a single sample in a study of cytomegalovirus exposure and HLA in healthy donors. The PCR had 60 Vbeta and 13 Jbeta primers. Generated by immunoSEQ multiplex PCR, the TCRdb table keeps only in-frame clones and is missing some. The sample includes over 100,000 clones, roughly 80% of them seen just once. The sequencing sample was made of PBMCs. The receptors were gathered from a female donor in good health and CMV-seronegative.

V gene TRBV4-3 combines with J gene TRBJ1-2; no definite D call. Looked up from germline, CDR1 is LGHNA and CDR2 is YSLEER. The CDR3 extends over 13 amino acids. Trimming removed 0 bases from V and 8 bases from J, with 10 bases in between. The CDR3 region has the DNA TGCGCCAGCAGCCAAGACGATAGAGGAGGCTACACCTTC. It codes for CASSQDDRGGYTF.

V usage is TRBV9 and J usage is TRBJ2-2; 11 bases map to TRBD2. J lost 1 base, V lost 0 bases, and 5 bases had no gene match. This CDR3 has 18 amino acids. The germline V gene encodes CDR1 SGDLS and CDR2 YYNGEE. Here the CDR3 DNA reads TGTGCCAGCAGCGTAGTGGGAACTAGCGGGAGGAACACCGGGGAGCTGTTTTTT. Protein sequence: CASSVVGTSGRNTGELFF. The whole variable domain, filled in from reference TRBV9 and TRBJ2-2, reads DSGVTQTPKHLITATGQRVTLRCSPRSGDLSVYWYQQSLDQGLQFLIQYYNGEERAKGNILERFSAQQFPDLHSELNLSSLELGDSALYFCASSVVGTSGRNTGELFFGEGSRLTVL.

DNA of the CDR3: TGTGCCAGCAGCGCGGGACTAGCGGGTGAGCAGTTCTTC. Translation: CASSAGLAGEQFF. This chain links TRBV9 with TRBJ2-1, with 12 bases matching TRBD2. The J segment lost 9 bases and the V segment lost 3 bases, leaving 1 base of the junction unmatched. The length of the CDR3 is 13 residues. Germline CDR1 and CDR2: SGDLS and YYNGEE. The whole variable domain, remainder taken from reference TRBV9 and TRBJ2-1, is DSGVTQTPKHLITATGQRVTLRCSPRSGDLSVYWYQQSLDQGLQFLIQYYNGEERAKGNILERFSAQQFPDLHSELNLSSLELGDSALYFCASSAGLAGEQFFGPGTRLTVL.

This chain joins TRBV27 and TRBJ1-2, with D possibly being TRBD1 (5 bases). V lost 7 bases and J 7 bases, leaving 16 bases between the germline ends. The CDR3 covers 13 residues. Germline CDR1 is MNHEY and CDR2 is SMNVEV (reference sequence). The CDR3 region has the DNA TGTGCCAGCACAATAGGTCCGGGGGTTGGCTACACCTTC. Translated: CASTIGPGVGYTF.

For this clone: The germline gene is not matched at one end of the junction; a read error may be the cause. Other DNA sequences in the same sample also yield this CDR3. CDR3 protein: CASSLLGTYNEQFF. As DNA, the CDR3 is TGCGCTAGCAGCTTACTTGGGACTTACAATGAGCAGTTCTTC. V and J are TRBV4-1 and TRBJ2-1, with D tentatively TRBD2 (6 bases). This CDR3 has 14 amino acids. The germline V gene has CDR1 MGHRA and CDR2 YSYEKL.